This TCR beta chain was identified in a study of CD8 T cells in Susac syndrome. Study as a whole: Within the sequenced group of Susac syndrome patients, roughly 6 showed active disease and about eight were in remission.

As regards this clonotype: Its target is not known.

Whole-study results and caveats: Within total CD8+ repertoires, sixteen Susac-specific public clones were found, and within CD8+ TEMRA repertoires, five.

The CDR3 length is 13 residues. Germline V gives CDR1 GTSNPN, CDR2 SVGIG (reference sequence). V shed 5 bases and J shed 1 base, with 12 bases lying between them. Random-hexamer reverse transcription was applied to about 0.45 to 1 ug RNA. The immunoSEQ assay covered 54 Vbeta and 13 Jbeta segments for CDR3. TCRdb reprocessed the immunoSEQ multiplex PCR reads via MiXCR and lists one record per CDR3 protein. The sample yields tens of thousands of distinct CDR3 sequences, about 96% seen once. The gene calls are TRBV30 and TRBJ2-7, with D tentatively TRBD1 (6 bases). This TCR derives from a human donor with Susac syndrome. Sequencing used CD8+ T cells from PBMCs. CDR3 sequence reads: CAWAQGPSYEQYF. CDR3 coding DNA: TGTGCCTGGGCCCAGGGGCCTTCCTACGAGCAGTACTTC.